This T cell receptor beta chain is drawn from a study of cytomegalovirus exposure and HLA in healthy donors. In the PCR, 60 Vbeta and 13 Jbeta primers were used. Here immunoSEQ multiplex PCR was the method, and the copy in TCRdb shows in-frame clones only, minus some. The data contain 100,000 to 150,000 clones, 75% to 85% of them singletons. Trimming removed 3 bases from V and 4 bases from J; junction bases left unmatched: 12. The CDR3 runs to 16 residues. Germline V gene lookup returns CDR1 MGHRA and CDR2 YSYEKL. Sequencing was done on a sample of PBMCs. This receptor was obtained from a man aged 30 to 45 in good health and CMV-seropositive. This sequence joins TRBV4-1 and TRBJ2-7; TRBD1 aligns across 7 bases. CDR3 in DNA: TGCGCCAGCAGCCAGAAACTAGGGACAGAACCGTACGAGCAGTACTTC. Translating it yields CASSQKLGTEPYEQYF.